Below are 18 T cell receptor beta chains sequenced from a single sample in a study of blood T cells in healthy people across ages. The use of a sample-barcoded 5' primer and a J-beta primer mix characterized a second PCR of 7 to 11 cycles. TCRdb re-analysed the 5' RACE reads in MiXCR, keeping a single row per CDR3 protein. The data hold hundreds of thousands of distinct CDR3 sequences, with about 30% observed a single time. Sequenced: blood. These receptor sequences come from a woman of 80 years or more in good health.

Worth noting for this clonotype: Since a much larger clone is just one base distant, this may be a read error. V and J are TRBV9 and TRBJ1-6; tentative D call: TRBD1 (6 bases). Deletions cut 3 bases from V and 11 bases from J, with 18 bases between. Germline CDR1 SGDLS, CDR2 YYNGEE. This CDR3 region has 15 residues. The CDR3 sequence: CASSATDRWRPPLHF. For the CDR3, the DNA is TGTGCCAGCAGCGCAACTGACAGGTGGCGGCCACCCCTCCACTTT.

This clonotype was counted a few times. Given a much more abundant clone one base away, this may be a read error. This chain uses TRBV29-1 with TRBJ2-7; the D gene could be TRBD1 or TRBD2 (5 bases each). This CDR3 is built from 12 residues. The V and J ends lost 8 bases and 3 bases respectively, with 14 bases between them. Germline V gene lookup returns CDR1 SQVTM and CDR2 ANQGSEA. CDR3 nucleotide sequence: TGCAGCATACGGGACGGAGTCTACGAGCAGTACTTC. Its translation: CSIRDGVYEQYF.

The CDR3 is CASSFGTWDRNTGELFF. The CDR3 bases are TGTGCCAGCAGCTTTGGTACGTGGGATCGTAACACCGGGGAGCTGTTTTTT. The V and J genes are TRBV11-2 and TRBJ2-2; no clear D gene. Per germline, CDR1 SGHAT and CDR2 FQNNGV. The CDR3 consists of 17 residues. Deletions cut 3 bases from V and 2 bases from J, with 16 bases between.

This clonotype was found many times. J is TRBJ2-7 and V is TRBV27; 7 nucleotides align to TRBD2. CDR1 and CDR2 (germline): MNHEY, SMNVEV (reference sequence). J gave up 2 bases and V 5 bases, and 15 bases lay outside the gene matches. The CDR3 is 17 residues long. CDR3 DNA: TGTGCCAGCAGTCCAAACCGATCGGGAGGTCGAGCCTACGAGCAGTACTTC. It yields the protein CASSPNRSGGRAYEQYF.

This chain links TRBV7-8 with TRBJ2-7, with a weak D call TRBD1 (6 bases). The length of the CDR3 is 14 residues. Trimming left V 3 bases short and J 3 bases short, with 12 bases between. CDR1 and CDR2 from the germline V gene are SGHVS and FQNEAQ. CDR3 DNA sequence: TGTGCCAGCAGCTTTGGACAGAACAGCTACGAGCAGTACTTC. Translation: CASSFGQNSYEQYF.

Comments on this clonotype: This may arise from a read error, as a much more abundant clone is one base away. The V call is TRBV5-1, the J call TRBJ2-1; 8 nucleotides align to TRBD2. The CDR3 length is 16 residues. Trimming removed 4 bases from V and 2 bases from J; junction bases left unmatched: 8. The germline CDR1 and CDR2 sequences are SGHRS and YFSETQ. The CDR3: CASSPQRAGAYNEQFF. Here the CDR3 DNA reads TGCGCCAGCAGCCCGCAACGAGCGGGGGCCTACAATGAGCAGTTCTTC.

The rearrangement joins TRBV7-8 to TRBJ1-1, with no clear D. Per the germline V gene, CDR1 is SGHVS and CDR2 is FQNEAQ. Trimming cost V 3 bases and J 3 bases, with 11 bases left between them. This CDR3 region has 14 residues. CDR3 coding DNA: TGTGCCAGCAGCTTTACTGGGGATTACACTGAAGCTTTCTTT. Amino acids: CASSFTGDYTEAFF.

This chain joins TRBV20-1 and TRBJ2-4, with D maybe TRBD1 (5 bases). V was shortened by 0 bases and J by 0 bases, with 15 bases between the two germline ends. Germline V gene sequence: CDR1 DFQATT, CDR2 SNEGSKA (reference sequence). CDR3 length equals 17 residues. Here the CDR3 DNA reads TGCAGTGCTAGAGATCGGCAGGGTGGAACAGCCAAAAACATTCAGTACTTC. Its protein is CSARDRQGGTAKNIQYF.

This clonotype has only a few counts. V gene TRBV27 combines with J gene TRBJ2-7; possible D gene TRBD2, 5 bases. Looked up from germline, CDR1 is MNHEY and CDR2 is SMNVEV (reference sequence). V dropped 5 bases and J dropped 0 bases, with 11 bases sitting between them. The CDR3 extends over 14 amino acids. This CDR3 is CASSTRAVSYEQYF. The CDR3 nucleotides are TGTGCCAGCAGTACTAGGGCGGTCTCCTACGAGCAGTACTTC.

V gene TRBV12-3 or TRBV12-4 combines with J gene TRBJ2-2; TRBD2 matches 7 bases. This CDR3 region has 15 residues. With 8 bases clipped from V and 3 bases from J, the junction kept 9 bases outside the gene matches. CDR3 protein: CASQSSGVDTGELFF. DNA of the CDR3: TGTGCCAGCCAGAGCAGCGGGGTAGACACCGGGGAGCTGTTTTTT.

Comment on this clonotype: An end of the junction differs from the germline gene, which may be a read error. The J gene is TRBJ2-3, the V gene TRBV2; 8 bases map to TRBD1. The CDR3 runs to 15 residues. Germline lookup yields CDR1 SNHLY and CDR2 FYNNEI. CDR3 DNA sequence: TGTGCCGGCAGTCCAACAGGGGGGAGTACCAATACGCAGTATTTT. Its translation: CAGSPTGGSTNTQYF.

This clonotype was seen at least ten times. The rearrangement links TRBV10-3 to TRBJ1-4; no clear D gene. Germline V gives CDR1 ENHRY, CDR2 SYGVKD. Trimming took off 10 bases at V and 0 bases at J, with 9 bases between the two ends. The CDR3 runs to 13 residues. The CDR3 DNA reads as TGTGCCACCAAAAGTGCAACTAATGAAAAACTGTTTTTT. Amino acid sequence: CATKSATNEKLFF.

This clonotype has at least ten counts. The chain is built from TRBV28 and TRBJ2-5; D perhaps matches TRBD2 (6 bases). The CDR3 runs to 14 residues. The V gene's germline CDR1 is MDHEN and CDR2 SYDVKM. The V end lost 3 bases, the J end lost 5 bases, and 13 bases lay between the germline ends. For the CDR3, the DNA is TGTGCCAGCAGTTTCGCGTCGGGAGCGGAGACCCAGTACTTC. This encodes CASSFASGAETQYF.

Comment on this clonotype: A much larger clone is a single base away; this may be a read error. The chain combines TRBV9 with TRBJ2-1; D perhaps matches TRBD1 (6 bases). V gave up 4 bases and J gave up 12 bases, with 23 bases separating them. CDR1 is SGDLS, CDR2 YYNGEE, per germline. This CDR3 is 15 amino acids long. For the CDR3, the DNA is TGTGCCAGCAGCCAGACAGGCGGCTGGATGGATGGGCAGTTCTTC. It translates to CASSQTGGWMDGQFF.

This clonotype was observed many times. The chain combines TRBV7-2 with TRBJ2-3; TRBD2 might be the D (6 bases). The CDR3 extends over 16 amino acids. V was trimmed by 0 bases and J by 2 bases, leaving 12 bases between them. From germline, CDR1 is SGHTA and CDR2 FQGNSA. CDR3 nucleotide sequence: TGTGCCAGCAGCTTAGCTCGGGGGTTCGCCACAGATACGCAGTATTTT. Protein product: CASSLARGFATDTQYF. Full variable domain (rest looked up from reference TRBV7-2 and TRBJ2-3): GAGVSQSPSNKVTEKGKDVELRCDPISGHTALYWYRQSLGQGLEFLIYFQGNSAPDKSGLPSDRFSAERTGGSVSTLTIQRTQQEDSAVYLCASSLARGFATDTQYFGPGTRLTVL.

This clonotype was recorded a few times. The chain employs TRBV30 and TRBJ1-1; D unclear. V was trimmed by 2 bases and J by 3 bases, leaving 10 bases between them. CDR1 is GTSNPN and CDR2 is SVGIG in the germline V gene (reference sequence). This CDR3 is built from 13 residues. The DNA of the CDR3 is TGTGCCTGGAGTATTGGGCAGTACACTGAAGCTTTCTTT. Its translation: CAWSIGQYTEAFF.

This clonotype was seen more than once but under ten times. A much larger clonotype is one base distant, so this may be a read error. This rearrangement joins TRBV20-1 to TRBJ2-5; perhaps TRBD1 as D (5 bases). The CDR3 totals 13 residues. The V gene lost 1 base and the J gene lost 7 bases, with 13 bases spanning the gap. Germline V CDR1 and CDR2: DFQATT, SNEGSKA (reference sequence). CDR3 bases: TGCAGTGCTAGAGTACCAGGGAAAGGGACCCAGTACTTC. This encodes CSARVPGKGTQYF.

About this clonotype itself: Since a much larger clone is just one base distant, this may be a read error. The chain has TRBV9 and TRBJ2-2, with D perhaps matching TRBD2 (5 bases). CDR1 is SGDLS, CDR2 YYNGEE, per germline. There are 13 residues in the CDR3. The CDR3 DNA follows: TGTGCCGGCAGCGTAGTAGGAGGAAGGGAGCTGTTTTTT. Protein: CAGSVVGGRELFF.